What follows are 27 T cell receptor beta chains derived from one specimen sequenced in a study of blood T cells in healthy people across ages. A second about 7 to 11 cycle PCR used barcoded and J-beta primers. A single record per CDR3 protein comes from TCRdb applying MiXCR to the 5' RACE reads. The table shows 1.4 million or so distinct CDR3 sequences, with under 55% occurring only once. What was sequenced was blood. These receptors were collected from a woman aged 18-29 years in good health.

This clonotype showed up just a few times. V and J are TRBV4-3 and TRBJ2-1; 7 bases are shared with TRBD1. V lost 1 base to trimming and J lost 5 bases; unmatched junction nucleotides: 5. CDR1 and CDR2 from the germline V gene are LGHNA and YSLEER. This CDR3 region has 15 residues. Written as DNA, the CDR3 is TGCGCCAGCAGCCAAGCAGGGGGTAACGACAATGAGCAGTTCTTC. Translated, it gives CASSQAGGNDNEQFF.

The J gene is TRBJ1-5, the V gene TRBV27, with D unclear. Germline V CDR1 and CDR2: MNHEY, SMNVEV (reference sequence). V lost 1 base, J lost 4 bases, and 8 bases lay in between. This CDR3 contains 14 residues. CDR3 bases: TGTGCCAGCAGTTTATTTATAGGTAATCAGCCCCAGCATTTT. Translating gives CASSLFIGNQPQHF.

Ten or more counts support this clonotype. The V gene is TRBV7-3, the J gene TRBJ2-7; no firm D call. V was clipped by 4 bases and J by 5 bases, with 12 bases between them. Looked up from germline, CDR1 is SGHTA and CDR2 is FQGTGA. The CDR3 length is 13 residues. CDR3 sequence: CASSYAFVNEQYF. As DNA, the CDR3 is TGTGCCAGCAGCTATGCCTTTGTCAACGAGCAGTACTTC.

V gene TRBV7-6 combines with J gene TRBJ2-2; 11 bases are a match to TRBD2. The CDR3 runs 16 residues. V shed 5 bases and J 3 bases; nucleotides not matched to a gene: 5. In germline, CDR1 is SGHVS, CDR2 FNYEAQ. DNA of the CDR3: TGTGCCAGCAGCCCCGGGACTAGCGGCCACACCGGGGAGCTGTTTTTT. Protein: CASSPGTSGHTGELFF.

A note on this clonotype: The junction and the germline gene differ at one end; a read error may be behind it. The chain combines TRBV7-7 with TRBJ1-2; 7 bases map to TRBD1. Germline V gene sequence: CDR1 SSHAT, CDR2 FNYEAQ (reference sequence). The CDR3 loop spans 13 amino acids. The CDR3 coding sequence is TGTGCTAGCAGCTTAGGGGGCCCGTATGGCTACACCTTC. It translates to CASSLGGPYGYTF.

The chain uses TRBV28 and TRBJ2-1, with D perhaps TRBD2 (6 bases). This CDR3 comprises 12 residues. The germline gives CDR1 MDHEN, CDR2 SYDVKM. V was clipped by 4 bases and J by 12 bases, with 13 bases between them. The CDR3 DNA reads as TGTGCCAGCAGTTCGACTAGTCGACTGCAGTTCTTC. Translating gives CASSSTSRLQFF.

The genes are TRBV28 and TRBJ2-5; no definite D call. The tail of the sequence fits TRBJ2-7 better, so the J call may be wrong. Germline values: CDR1 MDHEN, CDR2 SYDVKM. The CDR3 is made up of 13 amino acids. Here the CDR3 reads CASRFPLLGEQYF. DNA of the CDR3: TGTGCCAGCCGGTTTCCCCTGCTCGGCGAGCAGTACTTC.

The chain has TRBV7-9 and TRBJ2-1; 7 bases are shared with TRBD2. The CDR3 loop spans 14 amino acids. Per the germline V gene, CDR1 is SEHNR and CDR2 is FQNEAQ (reference sequence). The V and J ends lost 11 bases and 3 bases, in that order; junction bases with no gene match: 10. The CDR3 protein is CAATYGTNYNEQFF. The CDR3 bases are TGTGCCGCAACCTACGGGACTAACTACAATGAGCAGTTCTTC.

The CDR3 nucleotides are TGCAGTGCTAGCTCGACAGACACCTATCAGCCCCAGCATTTT. It codes for CSASSTDTYQPQHF. The chain links TRBV20-1 to TRBJ1-5; possibly TRBD1 for D (5 bases). The CDR3 length is 14 residues. Germline V gene data show CDR1 as DFQATT and CDR2 as SNEGSKA (reference sequence). Trimming shortened V by 3 bases and J by 5 bases, and 14 bases separated the two germline ends.

The rearrangement links TRBV2 to TRBJ1-1, with TRBD1 as a possible D gene (5 bases). The CDR3 spans 13 residues. Deletions cut 3 bases from V and 6 bases from J, with 11 bases between. Germline CDR1 reads SNHLY; CDR2 reads FYNNEI. CDR3 DNA: TGTGCCAGCAGTGAGGCAGCGGGGGCTGAAGCTTTCTTT. Translating gives CASSEAAGAEAFF.

This clonotype was picked up many times. The chain links TRBV29-1 to TRBJ2-1; no firm D call. CDR3 length: 13 residues. The V gene lost 8 bases and the J gene lost 3 bases, with 14 bases spanning the gap. The germline V gene has CDR1 SQVTM and CDR2 ANQGSEA. The CDR3 reads CSPNRSNYNEQFF. Written as DNA, the CDR3 is TGCAGCCCGAACAGATCCAACTACAATGAGCAGTTCTTC.

This clonotype was counted a few times. The chain combines TRBV2 with TRBJ2-1; possibly TRBD2 for D (5 bases). This CDR3 has 13 residues. Germline loops: CDR1 SNHLY, CDR2 FYNNEI. Trimming shortened V by 8 bases and J by 9 bases, and 17 bases separated the two germline ends. The CDR3 spells CASLAGRRGEQFF. The CDR3 nucleotides are TGTGCCAGCCTCGCCGGGCGCCGGGGTGAGCAGTTCTTC. The entire variable domain, with the rest obtained from reference TRBV2 and TRBJ2-1, is as follows: EPEVTQTPSHQVTQMGQEVILRCVPISNHLYFYWYRQILGQKVEFLVSFYNNEISEKSEIFDDQFSVERPDGSNFTLKIRSTKLEDSAMYFCASLAGRRGEQFFGPGTRLTVL.

Ten or more counts support this clonotype. V is TRBV7-9 and J is TRBJ2-1, with 9 bases lining up with TRBD2. V dropped 1 base and J dropped 6; count of bases not matched to a gene: 4. Germline loops: CDR1 SEHNR, CDR2 FQNEAQ (reference sequence). The CDR3 has 15 amino acids. The CDR3 region has the DNA TGTGCCAGCAGCTTAGTGACTAGCGGTGTCAATGAGCAGTTCTTC. Residues: CASSLVTSGVNEQFF.

V and J are TRBV2 and TRBJ2-3; no clear D gene. The V end lost 8 bases, the J end lost 5 bases, and 11 bases lay between the germline ends. Germline V gene sequence: CDR1 SNHLY, CDR2 FYNNEI. The CDR3 covers 12 residues. CDR3 nucleotide sequence: TGTGCCAGCCGTCCCTTGGGAGATACGCAGTATTTT. It yields the protein CASRPLGDTQYF. Looking up the rest from reference TRBV2 and TRBJ2-3 gives the full variable domain: EPEVTQTPSHQVTQMGQEVILRCVPISNHLYFYWYRQILGQKVEFLVSFYNNEISEKSEIFDDQFSVERPDGSNFTLKIRSTKLEDSAMYFCASRPLGDTQYFGPGTRLTVL.

The chain combines TRBV6-2 or TRBV6-3 with TRBJ2-5; 7 bases line up with TRBD1. The CDR3 is made up of 13 amino acids. CDR1 and CDR2 from the germline V gene are MNHEY and SVGEGT. The V and J ends lost 1 base and 4 bases, in that order; junction bases with no gene match: 0. The CDR3 coding sequence is TGTGCCAGCAGTTACTACAGGGGAGAGACCCAGTACTTC. Translated: CASSYYRGETQYF.

In its sample, this clonotype was seen a few times. The chain carries TRBV6-4 and TRBJ2-4; D perhaps matches TRBD1 (5 bases). The V gene's germline CDR1 is MRHNA and CDR2 SNTAGT. The CDR3 extends over 17 amino acids. Trimming left V 2 bases short and J 0 bases short, with 14 bases between. CDR3 sequence (DNA): TGTGCCAGCAGTGACGACAGCCTTCCAATAGCCAAAAACATTCAGTACTTC. The encoded protein is CASSDDSLPIAKNIQYF.

This clonotype occurred a few times. The V gene is TRBV7-9, the J gene TRBJ1-2; D is possibly TRBD1 (5 bases). From germline, CDR1 is SEHNR and CDR2 FQNEAQ (reference sequence). This CDR3 contains 15 residues. The germline V and J ends were trimmed by 5 bases and 0 bases, with 13 bases remaining between them. The CDR3 region is CASSLGRSTNYGYTF. Here the CDR3 DNA reads TGTGCCAGCAGCCTGGGACGGAGCACTAACTATGGCTACACCTTC.

This clonotype appeared a single time. J is TRBJ1-1 and V is TRBV12-5; possible D gene TRBD1, 5 bases. The germline CDR1 and CDR2 sequences are LGHNT and FRNRAP. The CDR3 runs 15 residues. V was trimmed by 7 bases and J by 1 base, leaving 16 bases between them. The CDR3 DNA reads TGTGCTAGTGATAACAGGTGGGTGACGAACACTGAAGCTTTCTTT. It codes for CASDNRWVTNTEAFF.

The chain carries TRBV25-1 and TRBJ1-5; a weak D match, TRBD1 (6 bases). Per germline, CDR1 MGHDK and CDR2 SYGVNS. Trimming cost V 4 bases and J 6 bases, with 13 bases left between them. The CDR3 is made up of 14 amino acids. For the CDR3, the DNA is TGTGCCAGCAGTGTTGGGGGCGTTTTTCAGCCCCAGCATTTT. Translation gives CASSVGGVFQPQHF.

Many counts were recorded for this clonotype. This rearrangement joins TRBV7-2 to TRBJ2-7, with TRBD2 as a possible D gene (5 bases). Per the germline V gene, CDR1 is SGHTA and CDR2 is FQGNSA. The CDR3 consists of 14 residues. Between the trimmed V and J ends, which lost 0 bases and 4 bases, there was a span of 10 bases. The CDR3 here is CASSLAAGPYEQYF. The CDR3 region has the DNA TGTGCCAGCAGCTTAGCGGCGGGCCCTTACGAGCAGTACTTC. Full variable domain (missing parts from reference TRBV7-2 and TRBJ2-7): GAGVSQSPSNKVTEKGKDVELRCDPISGHTALYWYRQSLGQGLEFLIYFQGNSAPDKSGLPSDRFSAERTGGSVSTLTIQRTQQEDSAVYLCASSLAAGPYEQYFGPGTRLTVT.

This clonotype was seen a few times. The chain links TRBV5-8 to TRBJ2-1, with 9 nucleotides matching TRBD1. This CDR3 is built from 16 residues. Trimming at V came to 0 bases and at J to 6 bases, leaving 7 bases not matched to a gene. Germline loops: CDR1 SGHTS, CDR2 YDEGEE. This CDR3 reads CASSLALQGAGNEQFF. CDR3 DNA sequence: TGTGCCAGCAGCTTGGCCCTACAGGGGGCCGGCAATGAGCAGTTCTTC. The full variable domain, in which reference TRBV5-8 and TRBJ2-1 provide the parts outside the CDR3, is EAGVTQSPTHLIKTRGQQATLRCSPISGHTSVYWYQQALGLGLQFLLWYDEGEERNRGNFPPRFSGRQFPNYSSELNVNALELEDSALYLCASSLALQGAGNEQFFGPGTRLTVL.

This rearrangement joins TRBV29-1 to TRBJ2-3; D is possibly TRBD2 (5 bases). Germline CDR1 reads SQVTM; CDR2 reads ANQGSEA. The germline V and J ends were trimmed by 4 bases and 14 bases, with 22 bases remaining between them. The CDR3 length is 13 residues. The CDR3 DNA is TGCAGCGTTGCGGGATTCCTACTAGATCCGCGGTATTTT. Amino acid sequence: CSVAGFLLDPRYF.

This clonotype was counted ten times or more. The rearrangement links TRBV29-1 to TRBJ2-1, with D possibly matching TRBD1 (5 bases). The CDR3 covers 12 residues. V shed 7 bases and J shed 3 bases, with 10 bases lying between them. Looked up from germline, CDR1 is SQVTM and CDR2 is ANQGSEA. CDR3 amino acids: CSGTRDYNEQFF. The DNA for the CDR3 is TGCAGCGGGACACGAGACTACAATGAGCAGTTCTTC.

V is TRBV27 and J is TRBJ2-3; a weak D match, TRBD2 (6 bases). The V gene lost 2 bases and the J gene lost 6 bases, with 12 bases spanning the gap. The CDR3 contains 14 residues. Germline V lookup: CDR1 MNHEY, CDR2 SMNVEV (reference sequence). DNA of the CDR3: TGTGCCAGCAGTTTACGGCGGGGTCAGGATACGCAGTATTTT. This encodes CASSLRRGQDTQYF.

The chain carries TRBV2 and TRBJ2-7; D gene unclear. V was pared by 4 bases and J by 3 bases, with 13 bases between. From germline, CDR1 is SNHLY and CDR2 FYNNEI. The CDR3 runs to 14 residues. Here the CDR3 DNA reads TGTGCCAGCAGTGTTAGCTCCACTCTCTACGAGCAGTACTTC. It encodes CASSVSSTLYEQYF.

The chain carries TRBV12-3 or TRBV12-4 and TRBJ1-1, with 9 bases fitting TRBD1. The ends lost 6 bases at V and 11 bases at J; junction bases unmatched: 16. The CDR3 runs 15 residues. The CDR3 spells CASRPGQGRTTRAFF. CDR3 sequence (DNA): TGTGCCAGCAGGCCGGGACAGGGAAGGACAACTAGGGCTTTCTTT.

A note on this clonotype: Germline is not matched at one junction end, which may reflect a read error. CDR3 in amino acids: CAISFPIWGYTF. The CDR3 region has the DNA TGTGCCATCAGCTTCCCCATTTGGGGCTACACCTTC. The chain recombines TRBV9 with TRBJ1-2; D is ambiguous. CDR3 length: 12 amino acids. The germline gives CDR1 SGDLS, CDR2 YYNGEE.